A single TCR beta chain is shown here with its context. This entry is derived from a study of control samples from healthy donors and cancer patients. Between the trimmed V and J ends, which lost 3 bases and 4 bases, there was a span of 7 bases. CDR3 size: 13 residues. Germline values: CDR1 MNHNS, CDR2 SASEGT. The protocol was immunoSEQ multiplex PCR, while the TCRdb copy is restricted to in-frame clones and leaves out a portion. The sample lists some 220,000 clones, just under 95% occurring once. The chain links TRBV6-1 to TRBJ2-1; no firm D call. Sequenced input: blood. This sequence was found in a man aged 50-59 years in good health. The CDR3 coding sequence is TGTGCCAGCAGTGATTTAGGGTACAATGAGCAGTTCTTC. As protein: CASSDLGYNEQFF.